The clone carrying this TCR beta chain was found a few times. Antigen: not known. This CDR3 comprises 14 residues. Trimming cost V 6 bases and J 13 bases; bases outside gene matches: 13. Per germline, CDR1 MNHEY and CDR2 SMNVEV (reference sequence). The entry originates in a study of T cell responses to AZD1222 COVID-19 vaccine. Study outcomes and limitations: Rises in breadth and depth of Spike-specific TCRs came after two AZD1222 doses. Repertoires were obtained solely post-peak T cell response. The donors showed a predominance of white British ancestry and of females, with possible underestimation of clonal diversity.

Using immunoSEQ multiplex PCR, the repertoire was profiled, and TCRdb retains in-frame clones only, with some absent. The table lists roughly 83,000 clones, around 88% of them singletons, with approximately 9% in the top ten. The sequence was obtained from an adult in good health. The gene calls are TRBV27 and TRBJ2-1; 9 bases agree with TRBD2. The sequencing used peripheral blood, collected on day 0 of AZD1222 vaccination. The CDR3 DNA is TGTGCCAGCAGGTCCCCTGCGGGAGGGCCCAAACAGTTCTTC. This translates into CASRSPAGGPKQFF.